These 14 T cell receptor beta chains were all obtained from the same sample, sequenced in a study of regulatory dendritic cells for organ transplantation. The table came from immunoSEQ multiplex PCR; TCRdb's copy has only in-frame clones and leaves some out. In the table there are approximately 29,000 clones, roughly 80% of which are singletons. Sequences were obtained from naive CD4+ T cells from blood. Subset described: CD45RA+ naive T cells. Receptors originate from a human donor in good health.

The chain combines TRBV9 with TRBJ1-4, with 7 bases matching TRBD1. The CDR3 loop spans 17 amino acids. Germline trimming cut 0 bases from V and 4 bases from J; bases unmatched to any gene: 9. The germline V gene has CDR1 SGDLS and CDR2 YYNGEE. CDR3 sequence: CASSVAARQGGNEKLFF. Written as DNA, the CDR3 is TGTGCCAGCAGCGTAGCGGCTAGACAGGGCGGTAATGAAAAACTGTTTTTT.

V gene TRBV13 combines with J gene TRBJ1-6; 10 bases align to TRBD1. The ends lost 5 bases at V and 6 bases at J; junction bases unmatched: 4. The CDR3 runs to 15 residues. Germline CDR1 and CDR2: PRHDT and FYEKMQ (reference sequence). CDR3 sequence (DNA): TGTGCCAGCAGCGCCTGGGACAGGGGTAATTCACCCCTCCACTTT. It encodes CASSAWDRGNSPLHF.

The rearrangement links TRBV2 to TRBJ2-1; tentatively, D is TRBD2 (5 bases). The V end lost 7 bases, the J end lost 0 bases, and 7 bases lay between the germline ends. The CDR3 sequence is 13 residues long. Germline CDR1 SNHLY, CDR2 FYNNEI. The CDR3 region has the DNA TGTGCCAGCACGGGGAGCTCCTACAATGAGCAGTTCTTC. This translates into CASTGSSYNEQFF.

The V call is TRBV5-6, the J call TRBJ1-1; TRBD1 matches 9 bases. J was trimmed by 5 bases and V by 4 bases; bases with no gene match: 15. This CDR3 is built from 17 residues. Germline CDR1 reads SGHDT; CDR2 reads YYEEEE. The CDR3 sequence is CASSPRDRVRLGTEAFF. In nucleotides, the CDR3 is TGTGCCAGCAGCCCCCGGGACAGGGTACGACTGGGAACTGAAGCTTTCTTT.

The chain has TRBV27 and TRBJ2-7; 7 bases align to TRBD1. This CDR3 comprises 16 residues. J was trimmed by 1 base and V by 5 bases; bases with no gene match: 11. Per germline, CDR1 MNHEY and CDR2 SMNVEV (reference sequence). CDR3 nucleotides: TGTGCCAGCAGTCCACCATACAGGGGATCATCCTACGAGCAGTACTTC. Translation: CASSPPYRGSSYEQYF.

This clone has only one observation. J is TRBJ1-2 and V is TRBV11-3, with 8 nucleotides matching TRBD1. The CDR3 consists of 16 residues. Germline V gene lookup returns CDR1 SGHNT and CDR2 YENEEA. The V segment lost 7 bases and the J segment 0 bases; nucleotides outside the gene matches: 10. CDR3 DNA sequence: TGTGCCAGCACCAGGACAGGGTTTTCACCTAACTATGGCTACACCTTC. It is translated as CASTRTGFSPNYGYTF.

This chain joins TRBV5-1 and TRBJ1-1; 8 positions agree with TRBD1. J was trimmed by 1 base and V by 4 bases; bases with no gene match: 9. The CDR3 is made up of 16 amino acids. CDR1 and CDR2 (germline): SGHRS, YFSETQ. CDR3 sequence (DNA): TGCGCCAGCAGCCCCCGAGCGGACAGGGAGAACACTGAAGCTTTCTTT. It is translated as CASSPRADRENTEAFF.

The rearrangement links TRBV11-3 to TRBJ2-3; 8 bases align to TRBD2. This CDR3 is built from 14 residues. Per the germline V gene, CDR1 is SGHNT and CDR2 is YENEEA. V lost 4 bases and J lost 3; bases outside the gene matches: 3. DNA for the CDR3: TGTGCCAGCAGCTCCACGGGGGGGACAGATACGCAGTATTTT. It codes for CASSSTGGTDTQYF.

The chain is built from TRBV5-1 and TRBJ2-7; 14 bases align to TRBD2. Per germline, CDR1 SGHRS and CDR2 YFSETQ. The CDR3 has 14 residues. J gave up 7 bases and V 5 bases, and 5 bases lay outside the gene matches. The CDR3 DNA reads TGCGCCAGCAGGGGACTAGCGGGGGTTGGGGAGCAGTACTTC. Translated: CASRGLAGVGEQYF.

This rearrangement joins TRBV19 to TRBJ1-1, with TRBD1 as a possible D gene (6 bases). The length of the CDR3 is 17 residues. The germline V gene encodes CDR1 LNHDA and CDR2 SQIVND (reference sequence). V gave up 3 bases and J gave up 4 bases, with 21 bases separating them. CDR3 nucleotide sequence: TGTGCCAGTAGTATCCATGGGCGGATTCCCAGGGGCACTGAAGCTTTCTTT. Residues: CASSIHGRIPRGTEAFF. The variable domain in full, completed from reference TRBV19 and TRBJ1-1, reads DGGITQSPKYLFRKEGQNVTLSCEQNLNHDAMYWYRQDPGQGLRLIYYSQIVNDFQKGDIAEGYSVSREKKESFPLTVTSAQKNPTAFYLCASSIHGRIPRGTEAFFGQGTRLTVV.

V is TRBV4-3 and J is TRBJ2-1; 9 bases align to TRBD2. After removal of 1 base from V and 4 bases from J, the junction contained 5 bases not matched to a gene. The germline V gene encodes CDR1 LGHNA and CDR2 YSLEER. The CDR3 extends over 16 amino acids. Here the CDR3 DNA reads TGCGCCAGCAGCCAAGGGACAGCGGGGGGTTACAATGAGCAGTTCTTC. This translates into CASSQGTAGGYNEQFF.

The gene calls are TRBV6-5 and TRBJ1-5; D is undetermined. The CDR3 loop spans 15 amino acids. V was trimmed by 6 bases and J by 6 bases, leaving 18 bases between them. Germline V gene lookup returns CDR1 MNHEY and CDR2 SVGAGI. The CDR3 loop reads CASSPQGGGGQPQHF. Here the CDR3 DNA reads TGTGCCAGCAGCCCCCAAGGAGGAGGAGGTCAGCCCCAGCATTTT.

This chain uses TRBV5-1 with TRBJ1-1; D is unresolved. V was trimmed by 3 bases and J by 2 bases, leaving 14 bases between them. Germline assignment: CDR1 SGHRS and CDR2 YFSETQ. CDR3 length: 15 amino acids. The CDR3 region is CASSSNTAGNTEAFF. The CDR3 DNA follows: TGCGCCAGCAGCTCCAACACTGCGGGTAACACTGAAGCTTTCTTT.

This clone was picked up one time. This sequence joins TRBV5-1 and TRBJ1-5, with TRBD1 as a possible D gene (5 bases). Trimming cost V 8 bases and J 9 bases, with 15 bases left between them. Looked up from germline, CDR1 is SGHRS and CDR2 is YFSETQ. The CDR3 loop spans 12 amino acids. CDR3 DNA: TGCGCCAGGGGGGAGGCCCAGCGGCCCCAGCATTTT. This translates into CARGEAQRPQHF.